The clone carrying this T cell receptor (beta chain) was counted at least ten times. Its cognate antigen is unknown. This sample is drawn from a study of human T cells and chemical hapten exposure. Study summary: Patients additionally received therapeutic doses of diphenylcyclopropenone on the scalp once a week, and this continued throughout the roughly 22-week study. Small differences in pooled library volume mainly drove the variation in TCR yields per sample. Patients having alopecia areata, totalis or universalis were mostly female. General study findings and limits: Following DPC sensitization, TCRs present above 1 in 1000 frequency showed no change.

The time point is: patch test 1, 2 weeks after DPC sensitization. Treatment denoted: therapeutic diphenylcyclopropenone sensitization with weekly scalp DPC. One entry per CDR3 protein, called by TCRdb with MiXCR from the RACE reads. This table holds some 350,000 distinct CDR3 sequences, around 7% found once. Sequenced material: whole blood, taken in connection with sensitization to the hapten diphenylcyclopropenone (DPC). The TCR sequence derives from a woman between 18 and 29 years old with alopecia areata. Some clones in this sample may be carry-over from other donors' samples.

The CDR3 sequence is CASSPPDAWADTQYF. CDR3 DNA: TGTGCCAGCAGCCCCCCGGACGCGTGGGCAGATACGCAGTATTTT. The rearrangement joins TRBV7-2 to TRBJ2-3; D unresolved. Trimming took off 5 bases at V and 4 bases at J, with 16 bases between the two ends. CDR3 size: 15 residues. From germline, CDR1 is SGHTA and CDR2 FQGNSA.